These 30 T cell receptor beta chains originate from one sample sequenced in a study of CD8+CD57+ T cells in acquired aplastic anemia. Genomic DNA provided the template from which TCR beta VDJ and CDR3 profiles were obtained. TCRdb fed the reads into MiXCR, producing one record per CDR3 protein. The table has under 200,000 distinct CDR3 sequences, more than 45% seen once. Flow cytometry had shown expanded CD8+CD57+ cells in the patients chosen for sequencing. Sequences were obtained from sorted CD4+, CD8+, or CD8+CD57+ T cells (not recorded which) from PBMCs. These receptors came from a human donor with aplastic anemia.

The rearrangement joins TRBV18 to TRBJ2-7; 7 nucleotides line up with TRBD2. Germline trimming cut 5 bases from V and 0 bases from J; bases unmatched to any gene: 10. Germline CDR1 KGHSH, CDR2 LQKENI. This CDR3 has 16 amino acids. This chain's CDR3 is CASSSRGGNNSYEQYF. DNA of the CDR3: TGTGCCAGCTCATCTAGGGGAGGGAACAACTCCTACGAGCAGTACTTC.

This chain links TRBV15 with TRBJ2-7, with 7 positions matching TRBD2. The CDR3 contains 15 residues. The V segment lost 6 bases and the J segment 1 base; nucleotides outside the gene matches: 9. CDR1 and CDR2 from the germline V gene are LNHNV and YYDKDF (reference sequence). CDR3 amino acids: CATSTAGVGSYEQYF. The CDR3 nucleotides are TGTGCCACCAGTACGGCGGGAGTTGGGTCCTACGAGCAGTACTTC.

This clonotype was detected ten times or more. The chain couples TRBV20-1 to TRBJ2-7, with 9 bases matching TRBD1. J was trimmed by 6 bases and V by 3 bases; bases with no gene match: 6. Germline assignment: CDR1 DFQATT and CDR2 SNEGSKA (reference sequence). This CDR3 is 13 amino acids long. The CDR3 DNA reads TGCAGTGCTAGGACAGGGGGTGTCGGCGAGCAGTACTTC. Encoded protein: CSARTGGVGEQYF.

The CDR3 region has the DNA TGCAGCGTTGATGCCGGGGATACGGACAATGAGCAGTTCTTC. Protein product: CSVDAGDTDNEQFF. This chain connects TRBV29-1 to TRBJ2-1; TRBD2 might be the D (5 bases). Trimming cost V 3 bases and J 5 bases, with 14 bases left between them. CDR1 SQVTM and CDR2 ANQGSEA come from the germline V gene. The CDR3 extends over 14 amino acids.

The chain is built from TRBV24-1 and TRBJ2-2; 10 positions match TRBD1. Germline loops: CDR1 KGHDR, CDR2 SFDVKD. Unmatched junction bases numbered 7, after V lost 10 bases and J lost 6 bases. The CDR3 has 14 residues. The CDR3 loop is CATARQGASGELFF. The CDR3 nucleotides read TGTGCCACAGCTAGACAGGGGGCGTCCGGGGAGCTGTTTTTT.

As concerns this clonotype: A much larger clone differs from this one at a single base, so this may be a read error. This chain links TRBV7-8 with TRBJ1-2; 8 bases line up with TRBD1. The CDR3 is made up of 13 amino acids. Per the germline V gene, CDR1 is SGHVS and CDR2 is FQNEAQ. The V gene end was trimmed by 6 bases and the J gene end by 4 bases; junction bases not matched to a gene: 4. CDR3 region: CASSWTGSYGYTF. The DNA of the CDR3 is TGTGCCAGCAGTTGGACAGGGAGCTATGGCTACACCTTC.

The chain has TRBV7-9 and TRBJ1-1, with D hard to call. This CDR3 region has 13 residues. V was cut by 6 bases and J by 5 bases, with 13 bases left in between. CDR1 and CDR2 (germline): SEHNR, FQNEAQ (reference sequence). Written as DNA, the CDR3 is TGTGCCAGCAGTGCACATACGGGTACTGAAGCTTTCTTT. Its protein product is CASSAHTGTEAFF. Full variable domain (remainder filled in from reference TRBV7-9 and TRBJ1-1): DTGVSQNPRHKITKRGQNVTFRCDPISEHNRLYWYRQTLGQGPEFLTYFQNEAQLEKSRLLSDRFSAERPKGSFSTLEIQRTEQGDSAMYLCASSAHTGTEAFFGQGTRLTVV.

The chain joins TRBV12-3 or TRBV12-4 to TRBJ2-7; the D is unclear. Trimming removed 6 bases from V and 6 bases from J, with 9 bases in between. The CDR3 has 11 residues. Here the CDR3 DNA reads TGTGCCAGCAGGGGTCGCGGCGAGCAGTACTTC. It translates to CASRGRGEQYF.

The CDR3 loop reads CSVPGRGSYEQYF. The CDR3 bases are TGCAGTGTTCCAGGGCGGGGCTCCTACGAGCAGTACTTC. This rearrangement joins TRBV20-1 to TRBJ2-7; weak D call: TRBD2 (6 bases). Trimming took off 7 bases at V and 0 bases at J, with 13 bases between the two ends. Germline CDR1 DFQATT, CDR2 SNEGSKA (reference sequence). This CDR3 is 13 amino acids long.

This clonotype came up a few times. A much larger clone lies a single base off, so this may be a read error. The CDR3 spells CASSPRDRSYGYTF. DNA of the CDR3: TGTGCCAGCAGCCCCCGGGACAGAAGCTATGGCTACACCTTC. The rearrangement links TRBV7-8 to TRBJ1-2; 7 bases are a match to TRBD1. Germline values: CDR1 SGHVS, CDR2 FQNEAQ. The CDR3 is made up of 14 amino acids. V trimming: 5 bases; J trimming: 4 bases; junction bases outside the gene matches: 7.

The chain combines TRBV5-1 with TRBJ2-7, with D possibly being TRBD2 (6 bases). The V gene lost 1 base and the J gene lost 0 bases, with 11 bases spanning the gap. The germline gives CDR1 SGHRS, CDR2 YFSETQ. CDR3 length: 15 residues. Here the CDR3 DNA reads TGCGCCAGCAGCTTGTGGGGGGAGTACTCCTACGAGCAGTACTTC. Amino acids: CASSLWGEYSYEQYF.

CDR3 in amino acids: CASSLGAAGPYEQYF. CDR3 nucleotides: TGTGCCAGCAGCTTAGGTGCAGCGGGACCATACGAGCAGTACTTC. The rearrangement uses TRBV7-9 and TRBJ2-7, with 7 positions matching TRBD2. Germline-derived CDR1 and CDR2 are SEHNR and FQNEAQ (reference sequence). The CDR3 contains 15 residues. J was trimmed by 4 bases and V by 1 base; bases with no gene match: 7.

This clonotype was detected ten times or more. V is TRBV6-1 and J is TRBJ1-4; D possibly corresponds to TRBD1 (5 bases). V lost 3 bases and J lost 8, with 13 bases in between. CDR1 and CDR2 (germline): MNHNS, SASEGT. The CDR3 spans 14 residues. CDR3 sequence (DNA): TGTGCCAGCAGTGATTCCAGGGACGGCGAAAAACTGTTTTTT. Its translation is CASSDSRDGEKLFF.

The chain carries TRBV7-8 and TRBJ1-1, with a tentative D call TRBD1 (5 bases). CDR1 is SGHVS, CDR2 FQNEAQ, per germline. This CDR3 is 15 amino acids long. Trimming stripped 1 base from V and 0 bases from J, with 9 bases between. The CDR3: CASSLDQGLNTEAFF. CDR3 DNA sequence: TGTGCCAGCAGCTTAGACCAGGGCTTGAACACTGAAGCTTTCTTT.

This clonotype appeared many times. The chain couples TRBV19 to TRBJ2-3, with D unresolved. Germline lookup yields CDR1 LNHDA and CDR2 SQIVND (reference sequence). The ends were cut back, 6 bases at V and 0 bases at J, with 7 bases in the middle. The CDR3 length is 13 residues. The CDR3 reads CASRGLSTDTQYF. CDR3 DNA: TGTGCCAGTAGGGGATTAAGCACAGATACGCAGTATTTT.

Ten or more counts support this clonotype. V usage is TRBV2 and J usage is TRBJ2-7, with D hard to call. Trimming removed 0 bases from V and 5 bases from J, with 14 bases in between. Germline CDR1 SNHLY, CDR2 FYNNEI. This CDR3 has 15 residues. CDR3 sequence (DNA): TGTGCCAGCAGTGAAGCGTATAACCGGGTTAACGAGCAGTACTTC. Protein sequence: CASSEAYNRVNEQYF.

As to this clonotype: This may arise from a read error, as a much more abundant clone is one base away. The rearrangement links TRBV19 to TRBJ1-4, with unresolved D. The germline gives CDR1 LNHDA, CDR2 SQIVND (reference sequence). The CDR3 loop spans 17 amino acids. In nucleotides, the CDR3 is TGTGCCGGTAGTATAGATGAGGCGGGCAGCCTGAATGAAAAACTGTTTTTT. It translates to CAGSIDEAGSLNEKLFF.

This chain's CDR3 is CSASRIDEQFF. Written as DNA, the CDR3 is TGCAGTGCTAGCCGGATCGATGAGCAGTTCTTC. The rearrangement links TRBV20-1 to TRBJ2-1; D ambiguous. Germline assignment: CDR1 DFQATT and CDR2 SNEGSKA (reference sequence). There are 11 residues in the CDR3. Trimming removed 3 bases from V and 8 bases from J, with 8 bases in between.

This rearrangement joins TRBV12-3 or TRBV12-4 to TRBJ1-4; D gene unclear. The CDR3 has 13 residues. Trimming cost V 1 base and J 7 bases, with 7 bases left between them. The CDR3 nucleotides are TGTGCCAGCAGTTTAGGGGAGAGTGAAAAACTGTTTTTT. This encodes CASSLGESEKLFF.

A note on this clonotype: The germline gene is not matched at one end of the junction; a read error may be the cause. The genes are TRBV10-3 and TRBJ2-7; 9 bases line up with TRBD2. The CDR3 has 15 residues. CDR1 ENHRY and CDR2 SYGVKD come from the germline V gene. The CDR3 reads CASSYEASGAYEQYF. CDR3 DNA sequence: TGTGCCAGCAGTTACGAGGCTAGCGGGGCCTACGAGCAGTACTTC.

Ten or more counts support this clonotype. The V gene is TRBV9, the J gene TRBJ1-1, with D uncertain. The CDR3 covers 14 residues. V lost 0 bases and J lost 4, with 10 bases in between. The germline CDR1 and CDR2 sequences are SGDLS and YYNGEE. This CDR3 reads CASSVDGASTEAFF. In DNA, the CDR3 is TGTGCCAGCAGCGTAGATGGAGCCAGCACTGAAGCTTTCTTT. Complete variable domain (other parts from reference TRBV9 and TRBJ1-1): DSGVTQTPKHLITATGQRVTLRCSPRSGDLSVYWYQQSLDQGLQFLIQYYNGEERAKGNILERFSAQQFPDLHSELNLSSLELGDSALYFCASSVDGASTEAFFGQGTRLTVV.

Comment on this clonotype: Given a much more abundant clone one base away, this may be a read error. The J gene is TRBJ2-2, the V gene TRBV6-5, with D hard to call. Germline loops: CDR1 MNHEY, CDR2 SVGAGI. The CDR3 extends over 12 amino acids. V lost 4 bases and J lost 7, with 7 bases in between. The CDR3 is CASSCPLGELFF. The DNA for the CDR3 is TGTGCCAGCAGTTGCCCTCTCGGGGAGCTGTTTTTT.

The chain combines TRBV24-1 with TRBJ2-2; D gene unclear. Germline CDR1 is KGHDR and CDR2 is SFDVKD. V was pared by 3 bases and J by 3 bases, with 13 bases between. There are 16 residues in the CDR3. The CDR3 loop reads CATSDPTMGDTGELFF. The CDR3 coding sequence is TGTGCCACCAGTGATCCTACTATGGGCGACACCGGGGAGCTGTTTTTT.

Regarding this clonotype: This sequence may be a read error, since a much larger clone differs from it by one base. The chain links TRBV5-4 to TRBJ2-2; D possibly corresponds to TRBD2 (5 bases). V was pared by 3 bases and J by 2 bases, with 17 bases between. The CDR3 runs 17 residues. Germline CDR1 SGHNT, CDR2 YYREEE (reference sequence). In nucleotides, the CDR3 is TGTGCCAGCAGCTCGGTTGTGGGAGAATCCAACACCGGGGAGCTGTTTTTT. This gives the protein CASSSVVGESNTGELFF. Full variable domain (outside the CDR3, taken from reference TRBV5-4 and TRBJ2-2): ETGVTQSPTHLIKTRGQQVTLRCSSQSGHNTVSWYQQALGQGPQFIFQYYREEENGRGNFPPRFSGLQFPNYSSELNVNALELDDSALYLCASSSVVGESNTGELFFGEGSRLTVL.

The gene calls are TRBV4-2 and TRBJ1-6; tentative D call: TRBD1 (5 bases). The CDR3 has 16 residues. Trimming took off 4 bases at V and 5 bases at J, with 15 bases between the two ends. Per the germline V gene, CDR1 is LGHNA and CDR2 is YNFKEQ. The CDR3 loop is CASSRDPRPDNSPLHF. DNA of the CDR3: TGTGCCAGCAGCCGGGACCCACGACCCGATAATTCACCCCTCCACTTT.

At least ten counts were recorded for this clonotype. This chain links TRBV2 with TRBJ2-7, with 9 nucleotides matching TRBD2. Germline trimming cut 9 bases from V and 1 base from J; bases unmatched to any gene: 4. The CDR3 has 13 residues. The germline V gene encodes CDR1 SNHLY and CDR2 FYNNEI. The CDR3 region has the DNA TGTGCCAGGCGACTAGCGGCATCCTACGAGCAGTACTTC. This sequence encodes CARRLAASYEQYF.

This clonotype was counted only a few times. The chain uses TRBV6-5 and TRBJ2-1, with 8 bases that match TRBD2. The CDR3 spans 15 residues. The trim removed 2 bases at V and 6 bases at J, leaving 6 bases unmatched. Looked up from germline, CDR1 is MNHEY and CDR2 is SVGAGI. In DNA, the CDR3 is TGTGCCAGCAGTTACGCGGCGGGAGGCGGCAATGAGCAGTTCTTC. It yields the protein CASSYAAGGGNEQFF.

The CDR3 nucleotides are TGTGCCTGGAGCCTGTGGGAGGGCCCGGCGCGGGGCACTGAAGCTTTCTTT. Protein sequence: CAWSLWEGPARGTEAFF. The chain joins TRBV30 to TRBJ1-1; D remains ambiguous. In germline, CDR1 is GTSNPN, CDR2 SVGIG (reference sequence). Trimming pared 3 bases from V and 4 bases from J, leaving 24 bases between. There are 17 residues in the CDR3.

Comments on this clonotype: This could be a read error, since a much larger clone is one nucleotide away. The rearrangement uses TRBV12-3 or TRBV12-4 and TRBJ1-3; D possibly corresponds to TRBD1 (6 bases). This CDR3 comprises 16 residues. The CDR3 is CASRATGSVAGNAIYF. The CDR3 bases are TGTGCCAGCAGGGCCACAGGGTCCGTCGCTGGAAACGCCATATATTTT.

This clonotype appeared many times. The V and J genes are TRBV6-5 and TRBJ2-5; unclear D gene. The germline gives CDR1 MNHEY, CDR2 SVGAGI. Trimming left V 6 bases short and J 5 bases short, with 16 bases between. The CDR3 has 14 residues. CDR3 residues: CASSPTPLGETQYF. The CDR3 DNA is TGTGCCAGCAGCCCCACCCCCCTGGGGGAGACCCAGTACTTC.